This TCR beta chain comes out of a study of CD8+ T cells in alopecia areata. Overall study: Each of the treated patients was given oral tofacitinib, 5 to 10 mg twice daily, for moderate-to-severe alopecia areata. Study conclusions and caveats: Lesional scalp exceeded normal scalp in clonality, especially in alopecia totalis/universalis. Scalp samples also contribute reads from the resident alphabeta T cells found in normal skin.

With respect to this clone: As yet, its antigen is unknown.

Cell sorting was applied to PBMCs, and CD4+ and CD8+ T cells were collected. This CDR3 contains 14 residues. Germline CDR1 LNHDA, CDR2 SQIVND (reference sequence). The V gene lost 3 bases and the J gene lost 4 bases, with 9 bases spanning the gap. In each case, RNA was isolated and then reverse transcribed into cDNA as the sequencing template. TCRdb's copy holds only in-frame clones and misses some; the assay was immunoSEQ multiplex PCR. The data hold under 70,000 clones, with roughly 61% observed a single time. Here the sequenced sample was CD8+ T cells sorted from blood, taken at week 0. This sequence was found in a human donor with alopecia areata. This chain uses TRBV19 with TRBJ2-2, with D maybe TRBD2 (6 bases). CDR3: CASSIWRATGELFF. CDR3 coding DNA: TGTGCCAGTAGTATTTGGAGGGCCACCGGGGAGCTGTTTTTT.